This TCR beta chain was sequenced during a study of blood T cell repertoires in COVID-19. The table came from immunoSEQ multiplex PCR; TCRdb's copy has only in-frame clones and leaves some out. The top ten clones hold around 4.2% of a sample with around 140,000 clones, about 82% of them seen once. Trimming removed 0 bases at V and 2 bases at J, with 6 bases between. CDR1 SGHKS and CDR2 YYEKEE come from the germline V gene (reference sequence). CDR3 size: 13 residues. This receptor was identified in a woman older than 75 with active or convalescent COVID-19. The material sequenced was peripheral blood. The chain combines TRBV5-5 with TRBJ2-7, with D perhaps matching TRBD1 (5 bases). The CDR3 region is CASSLEGPYEQYF. As DNA, the CDR3 is TGTGCCAGCAGCTTGGAGGGGCCCTACGAGCAGTACTTC.